This T cell receptor beta chain was recorded in a study of shared clonotypes between healthy human individuals. Overall study results and limits: Clonotype sharing among donors was expected to depend on sequencing depth. All-four-donor shared clonotypes had higher generation probabilities than non-shared clonotypes did. Rarefaction analysis demonstrated incomplete sorted-subset sequencing notwithstanding large depth. What naive subsets generally showed was a larger estimated richness than memory subsets showed.

The V end lost 1 base, the J end lost 4 bases, and 8 bases lay between the germline ends. Germline V gene data show CDR1 as SGHTA and CDR2 as FQGNSA. CDR3 length: 13 amino acids. About this clone itself: Its target is not known.

The protocol was immunoSEQ multiplex PCR, while the TCRdb copy is restricted to in-frame clones and leaves out a portion. The repertoire consists of roughly 1,000,000 clones, with 75% to 80% occurring once and the leading ten covering 0.5% to 0.6%. The receptor was derived from a man between 18 and 29 years old in good health. Some clones in this sample may be carry-over from other donors' samples. The chain is built from TRBV7-2 and TRBJ2-7; D gene uncertain. The material sequenced was memory CD4+ T cells from PBMCs. As to subset: CD45RA-negative fraction. Here the CDR3 reads CASSLVMNYEQYF. As DNA, the CDR3 is TGTGCCAGCAGCTTAGTGATGAATTACGAGCAGTACTTC.